The clone carrying this T cell receptor beta chain has more than one count but fewer than ten. Its antigen is unidentified. This sample is part of a study of T cells after yellow fever vaccination. The study made its TCR cDNA through 5'RACE template switching. That step introduced a universal primer site along with UMIs. TCRdb used MiXCR to reprocess the 5' RACE reads, holding one entry per CDR3 protein. The sample lists about 230,000 distinct CDR3 sequences; 5.5% to 8.5% were seen once. CDR1 is DFQATT and CDR2 is SNEGSKA in the germline V gene (reference sequence). After removal of 1 base from V and 5 bases from J, the junction contained 11 bases not matched to a gene. The CDR3 spans 16 residues. Whole-study findings and limits: Of the clonotypes, a small share occurred in both CD4 and CD8 compartments. Primary-vaccination clones mostly resurfaced post-booster (nearly 97% CD4, more than 85% CD8). In FACS-sorted repertoires, abundant clonotypes from the bulk population could appear as contaminants.

The TCR sequence derives from a man between 25 and 39 years old who received the YFV17D yellow fever vaccine. Sequenced material: CD4+ T cells sorted from PBMCs, taken on the day of the yellow fever booster vaccination. This chain links TRBV20-1 with TRBJ2-5; 9 nucleotides align to TRBD1. DNA for the CDR3: TGCAGTGCTAGAGCCGTGTCTGGACAGGGGCCCGAGACCCAGTACTTC. This gives the protein CSARAVSGQGPETQYF.